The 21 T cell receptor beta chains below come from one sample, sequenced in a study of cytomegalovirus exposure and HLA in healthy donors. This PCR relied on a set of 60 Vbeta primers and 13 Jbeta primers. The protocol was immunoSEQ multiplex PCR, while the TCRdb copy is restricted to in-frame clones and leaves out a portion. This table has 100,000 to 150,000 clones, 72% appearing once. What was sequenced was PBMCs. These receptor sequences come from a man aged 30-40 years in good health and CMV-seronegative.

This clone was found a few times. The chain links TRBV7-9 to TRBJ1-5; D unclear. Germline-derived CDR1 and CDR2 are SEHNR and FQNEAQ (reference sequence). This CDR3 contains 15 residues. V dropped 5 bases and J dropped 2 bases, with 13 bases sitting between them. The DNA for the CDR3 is TGTGCCAGCAGCGCCGGTGGGGAGGGCAATCAGCCCCAGCATTTT. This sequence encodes CASSAGGEGNQPQHF.

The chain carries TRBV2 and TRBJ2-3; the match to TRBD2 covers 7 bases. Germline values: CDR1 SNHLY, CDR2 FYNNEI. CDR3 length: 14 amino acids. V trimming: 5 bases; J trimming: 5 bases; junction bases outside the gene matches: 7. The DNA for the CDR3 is TGTGCCAGCAGTTCTCCGGGGGGTAGAGATACGCAGTATTTT. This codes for CASSSPGGRDTQYF. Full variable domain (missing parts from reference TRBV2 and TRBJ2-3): EPEVTQTPSHQVTQMGQEVILRCVPISNHLYFYWYRQILGQKVEFLVSFYNNEISEKSEIFDDQFSVERPDGSNFTLKIRSTKLEDSAMYFCASSSPGGRDTQYFGPGTRLTVL.

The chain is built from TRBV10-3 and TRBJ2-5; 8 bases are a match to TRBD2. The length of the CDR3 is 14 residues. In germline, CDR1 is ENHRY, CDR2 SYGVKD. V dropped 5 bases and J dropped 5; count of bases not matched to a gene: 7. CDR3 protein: CAISRAGGLETQYF. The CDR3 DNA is TGTGCCATCAGTCGGGCGGGGGGCCTGGAGACCCAGTACTTC.

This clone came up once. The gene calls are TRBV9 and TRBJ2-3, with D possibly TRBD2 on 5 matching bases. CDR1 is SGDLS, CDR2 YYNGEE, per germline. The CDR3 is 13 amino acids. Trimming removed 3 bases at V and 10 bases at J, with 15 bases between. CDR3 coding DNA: TGTGCCAGCAGCGCTACACTAGTGCAGGCGCAGTATTTT. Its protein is CASSATLVQAQYF.

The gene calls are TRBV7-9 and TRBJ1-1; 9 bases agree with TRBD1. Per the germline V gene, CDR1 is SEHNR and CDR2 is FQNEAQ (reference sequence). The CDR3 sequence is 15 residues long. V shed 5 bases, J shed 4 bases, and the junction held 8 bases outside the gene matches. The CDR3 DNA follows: TGTGCCAGCAGCGCCCACAGGGGGCTAGGCACTGAAGCTTTCTTT. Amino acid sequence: CASSAHRGLGTEAFF.

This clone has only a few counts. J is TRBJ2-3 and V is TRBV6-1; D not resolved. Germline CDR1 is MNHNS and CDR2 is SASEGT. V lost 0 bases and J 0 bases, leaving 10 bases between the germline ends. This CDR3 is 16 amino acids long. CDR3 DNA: TGTGCCAGCAGTGAAGCGCTAACCCCTAGCACAGATACGCAGTATTTT. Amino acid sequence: CASSEALTPSTDTQYF.

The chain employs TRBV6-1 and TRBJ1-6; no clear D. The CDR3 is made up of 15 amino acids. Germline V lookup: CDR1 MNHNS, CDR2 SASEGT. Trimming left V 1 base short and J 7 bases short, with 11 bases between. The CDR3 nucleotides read TGTGCCAGCAGTGAAGGTTGGAGGGTGAATTCACCCCTCCACTTT. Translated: CASSEGWRVNSPLHF.

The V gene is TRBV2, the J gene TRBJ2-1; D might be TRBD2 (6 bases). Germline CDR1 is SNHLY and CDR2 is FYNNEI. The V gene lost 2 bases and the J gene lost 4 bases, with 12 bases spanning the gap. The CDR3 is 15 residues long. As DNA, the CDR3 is TGTGCCAGCAGTGAACGGCGGGGAACGTACAATGAGCAGTTCTTC. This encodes CASSERRGTYNEQFF.

The CDR3 DNA reads as TGTGCCTGGAGTGTTGCGACAACCTACACCTTC. Residues: CAWSVATTYTF. V usage is TRBV30 and J usage is TRBJ1-2; D is unresolved. The CDR3 is 11 residues long. Trimming removed 0 bases from V and 10 bases from J, with 9 bases in between. Germline V gene sequence: CDR1 GTSNPN, CDR2 SVGIG (reference sequence). The entire variable domain, with the rest obtained from reference TRBV30 and TRBJ1-2, is as follows: SQTIHQWPATLVQPVGSPLSLECTVEGTSNPNLYWYRQAAGRGLQLLFYSVGIGQISSEVPQNLSASRPQDRQFILSSKKLLLSDSGFYLCAWSVATTYTFGSGTRLTVV.

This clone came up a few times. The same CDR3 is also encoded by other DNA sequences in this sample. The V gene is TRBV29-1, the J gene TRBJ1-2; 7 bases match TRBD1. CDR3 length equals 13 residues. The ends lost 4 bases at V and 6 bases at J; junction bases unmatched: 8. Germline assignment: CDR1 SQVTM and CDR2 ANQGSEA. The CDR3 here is CSVGVRTGDGYTF. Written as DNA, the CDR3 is TGCAGCGTTGGAGTGCGGACAGGCGATGGCTACACCTTC.

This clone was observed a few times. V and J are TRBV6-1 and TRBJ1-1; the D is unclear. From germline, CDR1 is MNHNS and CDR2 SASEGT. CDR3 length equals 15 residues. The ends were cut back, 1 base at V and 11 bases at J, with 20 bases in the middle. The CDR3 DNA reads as TGTGCCAGCAGTGAAGGGTACGGTGGAACTGGAGGGGCTTTCTTT. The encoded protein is CASSEGYGGTGGAFF.

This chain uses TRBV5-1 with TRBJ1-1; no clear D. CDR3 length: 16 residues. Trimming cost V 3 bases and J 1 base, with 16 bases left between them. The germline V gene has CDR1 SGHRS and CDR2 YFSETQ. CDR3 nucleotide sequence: TGCGCCAGCAGCTGGGAGGAATATGAGACGAACACTGAAGCTTTCTTT. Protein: CASSWEEYETNTEAFF.

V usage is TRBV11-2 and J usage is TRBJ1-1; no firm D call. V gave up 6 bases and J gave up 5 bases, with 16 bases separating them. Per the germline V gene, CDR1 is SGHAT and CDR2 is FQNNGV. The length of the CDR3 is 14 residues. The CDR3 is CASRLAGVQTEAFF. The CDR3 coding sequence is TGTGCCAGCAGACTAGCTGGGGTTCAAACTGAAGCTTTCTTT.

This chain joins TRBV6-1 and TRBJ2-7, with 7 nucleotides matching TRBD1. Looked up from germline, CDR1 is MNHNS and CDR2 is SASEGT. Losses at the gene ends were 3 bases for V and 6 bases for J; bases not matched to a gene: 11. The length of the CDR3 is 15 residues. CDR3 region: CASSEGDRETSEQYF. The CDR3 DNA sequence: TGTGCCAGCAGTGAGGGTGACAGGGAAACCTCCGAGCAGTACTTC.

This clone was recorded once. This chain's CDR3 is CASSQEPGYGYTF. The CDR3 nucleotides read TGTGCCAGCAGTCAAGAACCAGGGTATGGCTACACCTTC. This chain connects TRBV6-1 to TRBJ1-2, with D possibly matching TRBD1 (5 bases). The germline V gene encodes CDR1 MNHNS and CDR2 SASEGT. Trimming removed 5 bases from V and 5 bases from J, with 12 bases in between. The CDR3 runs 13 residues.

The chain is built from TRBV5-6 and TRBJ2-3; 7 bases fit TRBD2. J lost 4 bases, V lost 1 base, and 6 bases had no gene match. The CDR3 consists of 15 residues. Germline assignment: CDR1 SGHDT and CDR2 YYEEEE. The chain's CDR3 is CASSLRLAAPDTQYF. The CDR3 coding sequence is TGTGCCAGCAGCTTGAGGCTAGCGGCACCAGATACGCAGTATTTT.

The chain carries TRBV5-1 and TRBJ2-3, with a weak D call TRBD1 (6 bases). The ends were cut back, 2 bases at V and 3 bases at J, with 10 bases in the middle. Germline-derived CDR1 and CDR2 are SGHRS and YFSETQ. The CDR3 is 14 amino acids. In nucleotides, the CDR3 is TGCGCCAGCAGCTTAGGACAGCTTACAGATACGCAGTATTTT. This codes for CASSLGQLTDTQYF.

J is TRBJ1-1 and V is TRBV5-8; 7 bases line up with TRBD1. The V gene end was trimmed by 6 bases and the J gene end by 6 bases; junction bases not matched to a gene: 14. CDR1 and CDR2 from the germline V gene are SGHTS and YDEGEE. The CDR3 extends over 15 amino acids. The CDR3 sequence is CASIDRGTVGPEAFF. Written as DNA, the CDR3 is TGTGCCAGCATCGACCGGGGGACAGTCGGCCCTGAAGCTTTCTTT.

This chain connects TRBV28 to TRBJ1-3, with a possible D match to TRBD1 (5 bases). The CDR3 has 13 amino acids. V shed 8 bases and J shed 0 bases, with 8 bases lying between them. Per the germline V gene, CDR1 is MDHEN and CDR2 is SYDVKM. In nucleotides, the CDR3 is TGTGCCAGCCGGGGGTTCTCTGGAAACACCATATATTTT. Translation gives CASRGFSGNTIYF.

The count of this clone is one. The CDR3 loop is CATSGTEIGIETQYF. The DNA for the CDR3 is TGTGCCACCAGCGGGACAGAAATAGGGATAGAGACCCAGTACTTC. The V and J genes are TRBV15 and TRBJ2-5; TRBD1 agrees at 7 bases. Germline V gene lookup returns CDR1 LNHNV and CDR2 YYDKDF (reference sequence). V trimming: 5 bases; J trimming: 4 bases; junction bases outside the gene matches: 10. The CDR3 is 15 residues long.

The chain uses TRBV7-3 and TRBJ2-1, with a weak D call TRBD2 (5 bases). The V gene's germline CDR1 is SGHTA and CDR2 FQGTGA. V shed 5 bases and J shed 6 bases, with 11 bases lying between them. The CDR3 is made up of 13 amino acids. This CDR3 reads CASSVGVSNEQFF. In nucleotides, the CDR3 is TGTGCCAGCAGCGTCGGGGTTTCCAATGAGCAGTTCTTC.